This TCR beta chain stems from a study of response to subunit inactivated influenza vaccine. TCRdb reanalysed the RT-PCR reads using MiXCR and keeps one entry per CDR3 protein. The sample includes some 570,000 distinct CDR3 sequences, approximately 10% seen only once; the top ten take roughly 9.6%. This clonotype has just a few counts. Germline-derived CDR1 and CDR2 are SGHRS and YFSETQ. CDR3 length: 14 residues. The V and J ends lost 0 bases and 6 bases respectively, with 12 bases between them. These sequences were also reported in another study, on T cells expressing NK-cell markers. Turning to that study: TCR beta libraries carry UMIs added by 5'RACE template switching. The TCR beta repertoires originated in sorted CD3+CD56+NKG2C+, CD3+CD56+NKG2C- and CD3+CD56-NKG2C+ T cells. Of eight sequenced donors, seven were HCMV-seropositive and one HCMV-seronegative. Restricting sorting to alpha-beta TCR T cells was achieved in several experiments by an anti-gamma-delta TCR antibody. The CD3+CD56-NKG2C+ fraction of a few donors was likewise dominated by these clonotypes.

This TCR was recovered from a man aged 50 or older who received an inactivated influenza vaccine. The starting material was PBMCs from blood, obtained on the day of vaccination. V and J are TRBV5-1 and TRBJ1-1; D is uncertain. DNA of the CDR3: TGCGCCAGCAGCTTGGAGGGTAGGGCCGCTGAAGCTTTCTTT. This sequence encodes CASSLEGRAAEAFF. Combining the CDR3 with reference TRBV5-1 and TRBJ1-1 gives the whole variable domain KAGVTQTPRYLIKTRGQQVTLSCSPISGHRSVSWYQQTPGQGLQFLFEYFSETQRNKGNFPGRFSGRQFSNSRSEMNVSTLELGDSALYLCASSLEGRAAEAFFGQGTRLTVV.